The next 30 T cell receptor beta chains were all read from a single sample in a study of CD8+CD57+ T cells in acquired aplastic anemia. CDR3 and TCR beta VDJ profiling relied on a genomic DNA template. TCRdb redid the calling of the reads with MiXCR, one entry per CDR3 protein. The sample lists 200,000 to 250,000 distinct CDR3 sequences; 34% were seen once. The sample consisted of sorted CD4+, CD8+, or CD8+CD57+ T cells (not recorded which) from PBMCs. These receptors all stem from a human donor in good health, serving as a control.

The V call is TRBV30, the J call TRBJ1-5; maybe TRBD1 (5 bases). Trimming removed 3 bases at V and 2 bases at J, with 11 bases between. CDR1 is GTSNPN, CDR2 SVGIG, per germline (reference sequence). The CDR3 runs 14 residues. Written as DNA, the CDR3 is TGTGCCTGGAGCCTTACAGGAGGCAATCAGCCCCAGCATTTT. Translating gives CAWSLTGGNQPQHF.

Comments on this clonotype: This CDR3 fails to terminate in the conserved phenylalanine or tryptophan, so it likely reflects a read error. J is TRBJ1-1 and V is TRBV4-2; D might be TRBD1 (6 bases). The germline CDR1 and CDR2 sequences are LGHNA and YNFKEQ. The CDR3 spans 16 residues. V shed 4 bases and J shed 1 base, with 16 bases lying between them. CDR3 in DNA: TGTGCCAGCAGCCTAACCGGGGGGCGAAAGAACACTGAAGCTTTCCTT. Protein product: CASSLTGGRKNTEAFL.

In its sample, this clonotype was seen many times. The chain has TRBV2 and TRBJ1-5; D is ambiguous. Germline V gene sequence: CDR1 SNHLY, CDR2 FYNNEI. The CDR3 runs to 18 residues. V was pared by 4 bases and J by 6 bases, with 25 bases between. CDR3 protein: CASSGRELAQTLGQPQHF. CDR3 nucleotides: TGTGCCAGCAGTGGACGGGAACTCGCACAGACTTTAGGTCAGCCCCAGCATTTT.

The chain carries TRBV5-4 and TRBJ1-2, with D perhaps matching TRBD1 (6 bases). This CDR3 region has 13 residues. CDR1 is SGHNT, CDR2 YYREEE, per germline (reference sequence). Trimming pared 3 bases from V and 4 bases from J, leaving 10 bases between. CDR3 protein: CASSSGQTYGYTF. CDR3 sequence (DNA): TGTGCCAGCAGCTCCGGACAGACCTATGGCTACACCTTC.

In this sample, this clonotype turned up many times. This chain links TRBV30 with TRBJ1-2; D call uncertain. Trimming took off 5 bases at V and 4 bases at J, with 14 bases between the two ends. Germline V gene lookup returns CDR1 GTSNPN and CDR2 SVGIG (reference sequence). This CDR3 has 13 amino acids. The CDR3: CAWDGVAGYGYTF. The CDR3 DNA is TGTGCCTGGGATGGAGTTGCTGGCTATGGCTACACCTTC. Drawing the rest from reference TRBV30 and TRBJ1-2, the complete variable domain is SQTIHQWPATLVQPVGSPLSLECTVEGTSNPNLYWYRQAAGRGLQLLFYSVGIGQISSEVPQNLSASRPQDRQFILSSKKLLLSDSGFYLCAWDGVAGYGYTFGSGTRLTVV.

This clonotype was counted ten times or more. This chain connects TRBV2 to TRBJ1-2; D is possibly TRBD1 (6 bases). The CDR3 is made up of 12 amino acids. Germline CDR1 SNHLY, CDR2 FYNNEI. The V gene lost 9 bases and the J gene lost 1 base, with 9 bases spanning the gap. The CDR3 sequence: CARRDNNYGYTF. The DNA of the CDR3 is TGTGCCAGGCGGGACAATAACTATGGCTACACCTTC.

This clonotype was seen repeatedly, ten times or more. The rearrangement uses TRBV20-1 and TRBJ2-5; maybe TRBD1 (6 bases). Germline values: CDR1 DFQATT, CDR2 SNEGSKA (reference sequence). Trimming shortened V by 0 bases and J by 4 bases, and 9 bases separated the two germline ends. This CDR3 is built from 13 residues. The DNA of the CDR3 is TGCAGTGCTAGAGAAGGGGGATTAGAGACCCAGTACTTC. It encodes CSAREGGLETQYF.

V is TRBV12-1 and J is TRBJ2-7; TRBD1 is the table's D call and was not checked against the DNA. TRBV12-1 is annotated as a pseudogene. The CDR3 is made up of 15 amino acids. The CDR3 coding sequence is TGTGCCAGCAGACCCGCCGGGGACAGGGACTACGAGCAGTACTTC. Residues: CASRPAGDRDYEQYF.

This clonotype was counted many times. The chain joins TRBV19 to TRBJ2-7, with 7 positions matching TRBD1. Germline-derived CDR1 and CDR2 are LNHDA and SQIVND (reference sequence). With V trimmed by 6 bases and J by 0 bases, 5 bases remained unmatched. CDR3 length: 14 amino acids. CDR3 amino acids: CASSVGDSSYEQYF. The CDR3 DNA sequence: TGTGCCAGTAGCGTAGGGGACAGCTCCTACGAGCAGTACTTC.

This clonotype was seen at least ten times. This sequence joins TRBV5-1 and TRBJ2-3; D unresolved. The CDR3 spans 14 residues. Germline assignment: CDR1 SGHRS and CDR2 YFSETQ. Trimming stripped 0 bases from V and 2 bases from J, with 7 bases between. CDR3: CASSLVVNTDTQYF. CDR3 coding DNA: TGCGCCAGCAGCTTGGTGGTGAACACAGATACGCAGTATTTT. The complete variable domain, with remaining parts taken from reference TRBV5-1 and TRBJ2-3, reads KAGVTQTPRYLIKTRGQQVTLSCSPISGHRSVSWYQQTPGQGLQFLFEYFSETQRNKGNFPGRFSGRQFSNSRSEMNVSTLELGDSALYLCASSLVVNTDTQYFGPGTRLTVL.

The chain couples TRBV6-1 to TRBJ1-3; maybe TRBD1 (5 bases). V lost 6 bases and J 0 bases, leaving 9 bases between the germline ends. The germline gives CDR1 MNHNS, CDR2 SASEGT. The CDR3 contains 14 residues. The CDR3 protein is CASRPDSSGNTIYF. Here the CDR3 DNA reads TGTGCCAGCAGGCCCGACAGCTCTGGAAACACCATATATTTT.

This clonotype was seen ten or more times. The V and J genes are TRBV4-1 and TRBJ1-2, with D unresolved. V lost 1 base, J lost 5 bases, and 14 bases lay in between. Germline V gene data show CDR1 as MGHRA and CDR2 as YSYEKL. This CDR3 has 15 amino acids. In DNA form, the CDR3 reads TGCGCCAGCAGCCAAGTCTCCACGGCTTTATATGGCTACACCTTC. This gives the protein CASSQVSTALYGYTF.

This clonotype showed up just a few times. Since a much larger clone is just one base distant, this may be a read error. The chain recombines TRBV2 with TRBJ2-1; TRBD1 might be the D (6 bases). The end of the DNA aligns better with TRBJ2-7, so the J call may be wrong. The CDR3 extends over 14 amino acids. Germline V gives CDR1 SNHLY, CDR2 FYNNEI. The CDR3 reads CASKLDRSNNEQYF. CDR3 in DNA: TGTGCCAGCAAATTAGACAGGAGTAACAATGAGCAGTACTTC.

The J gene is TRBJ1-1, the V gene TRBV4-1; no clear D gene. From germline, CDR1 is MGHRA and CDR2 YSYEKL. The CDR3 has 18 residues. Trimming took off 3 bases at V and 2 bases at J, with 22 bases between the two ends. The CDR3, as DNA: TGCGCCAGCAGCCAGCCGGTGCAGTCGAGTCGAAAAAACACTGAAGCTTTCTTT. Protein product: CASSQPVQSSRKNTEAFF.

The chain couples TRBV10-3 to TRBJ2-7; possibly TRBD1 for D (5 bases). V dropped 3 bases and J dropped 2 bases, with 8 bases sitting between them. The CDR3 is 13 residues long. CDR1 is ENHRY, CDR2 SYGVKD, per germline. The CDR3 DNA sequence: TGTGCCATCAGTGAAGGGGTAGCCTACGAGCAGTACGTC. It is translated as CAISEGVAYEQYV.

This chain links TRBV30 with TRBJ2-7; TRBD2 might be the D (6 bases). CDR1 is GTSNPN, CDR2 SVGIG, per germline (reference sequence). V lost 5 bases and J lost 4, with 12 bases in between. The CDR3 contains 12 residues. CDR3 sequence reads: CAWGGERYEQYF. The CDR3 DNA reads TGTGCCTGGGGAGGGGAGCGGTACGAGCAGTACTTC.

About this clonotype itself: Possible read error: a much larger clone is one base away. The CDR3 loop reads CATSAANPGELFF. In DNA, the CDR3 is TGTGCCACCAGTGCCGCTAACCCCGGGGAGCTGTTTTTT. The rearrangement joins TRBV24-1 to TRBJ2-2; D gene unclear. The germline CDR1 and CDR2 sequences are KGHDR and SFDVKD. V dropped 5 bases and J dropped 6 bases, with 9 bases sitting between them. The CDR3 covers 13 residues.

This clonotype has ten or more counts. The chain combines TRBV7-3 with TRBJ2-4, with a tentative D call TRBD2 (5 bases). From germline, CDR1 is SGHTA and CDR2 FQGTGA. The V and J ends lost 5 bases and 7 bases respectively, with 12 bases between them. There are 13 residues in the CDR3. CDR3: CASSLGLGNIQYF. CDR3 nucleotides: TGTGCCAGCAGCCTCGGACTGGGGAACATTCAGTACTTC.

A remark on this clonotype: This may come from a read error, since a much larger clone is one base off. Here the CDR3 omits its conserved ending phenylalanine or tryptophan, so a read error is the likely source. This rearrangement joins TRBV2 to TRBJ1-5, with a weak D call TRBD1 (6 bases). Germline loops: CDR1 SNHLY, CDR2 FYNNEI. There are 14 residues in the CDR3. V dropped 7 bases and J dropped 5 bases, with 15 bases sitting between them. The CDR3 bases are TGTGCCAGCAACAAACGGGGGGCGGATCAGCCCCAGCATCTT. As protein: CASNKRGADQPQHL.

This clonotype has only a few counts. It is unclear where the CDR3 begins or ends on the DNA, so no DNA is shown, and the CDR3 is as TCRdb lists it. The chain links TRBV2 to TRBJ1-5. The CDR3 extends over 15 residues, inclusive of both ends. Germline V gives CDR1 SNHLY, CDR2 FYNNEI. CDR3 protein: CASSFGSGGDQPQHF.

V gene TRBV20-1 combines with J gene TRBJ1-1; the D gene is possibly TRBD1 (5 bases). V was clipped by 6 bases and J by 1 base, with 18 bases between them. Per germline, CDR1 DFQATT and CDR2 SNEGSKA (reference sequence). The length of the CDR3 is 15 residues. The CDR3 here is CSASSALDRNTEAFF. The CDR3 DNA follows: TGCAGTGCCAGCAGCGCACTAGACAGGAACACTGAAGCTTTCTTT.

This clonotype was detected ten times or more. The CDR3 DNA follows: TGTGCCAGCAGCTTGGGGCAAGCAGGAATGGCCTACGAGCAGTACTTC. Translated, it gives CASSLGQAGMAYEQYF. The chain recombines TRBV7-9 with TRBJ2-7; the D gene is possibly TRBD1 (5 bases). Per germline, CDR1 SEHNR and CDR2 FQNEAQ (reference sequence). V was pared by 3 bases and J by 2 bases, with 17 bases between. The CDR3 loop spans 16 amino acids. Looking up the rest from reference TRBV7-9 and TRBJ2-7 gives the full variable domain: DTGVSQNPRHKITKRGQNVTFRCDPISEHNRLYWYRQTLGQGPEFLTYFQNEAQLEKSRLLSDRFSAERPKGSFSTLEIQRTEQGDSAMYLCASSLGQAGMAYEQYFGPGTRLTVT.

The chain uses TRBV20-1 and TRBJ2-1, with D unresolved. The ends were cut back, 4 bases at V and 7 bases at J, with 11 bases in the middle. CDR1 is DFQATT and CDR2 is SNEGSKA in the germline V gene (reference sequence). The CDR3 is 12 residues long. The chain's CDR3 is CSAITLGNEQFF. CDR3 nucleotide sequence: TGCAGTGCTATTACACTGGGGAATGAGCAGTTCTTC.

The V call is TRBV7-9, the J call TRBJ2-7; TRBD1 aligns across 10 bases. Germline assignment: CDR1 SEHNR and CDR2 FQNEAQ (reference sequence). V lost 8 bases, J lost 5 bases, and 15 bases stayed unmatched. The CDR3 length is 16 residues. As DNA, the CDR3 is TGTGCCAGCGGCCGATCCGGGACAGGGGTGAGACACGAGCAGTACTTC. Its protein is CASGRSGTGVRHEQYF.

The sample holds many counts of this clonotype. The rearrangement uses TRBV19 and TRBJ2-3; TRBD1 matches 7 bases. This CDR3 spans 15 amino acids. The ends lost 5 bases at V and 0 bases at J; junction bases unmatched: 5. CDR1 and CDR2 (germline): LNHDA, SQIVND (reference sequence). The CDR3, as DNA: TGTGCCAGTAGTCCGGGACAGCTTAGCACAGATACGCAGTATTTT. Translating it yields CASSPGQLSTDTQYF. The whole variable domain, remainder taken from reference TRBV19 and TRBJ2-3, is DGGITQSPKYLFRKEGQNVTLSCEQNLNHDAMYWYRQDPGQGLRLIYYSQIVNDFQKGDIAEGYSVSREKKESFPLTVTSAQKNPTAFYLCASSPGQLSTDTQYFGPGTRLTVL.

The sample holds many counts of this clonotype. The chain uses TRBV15 and TRBJ2-7, with TRBD2 identical over 7 bases. CDR3 length equals 15 residues. With 3 bases clipped from V and 9 bases from J, the junction kept 14 bases outside the gene matches. Germline V gives CDR1 LNHNV, CDR2 YYDKDF (reference sequence). The CDR3 here is CATSSATRGDYGQYF. CDR3 in DNA: TGTGCCACCAGCAGTGCCACTCGCGGGGACTATGGGCAGTACTTC.

The CDR3 region has the DNA TGTGCCAGCAGCCGTTCACTAGCGGGAGACAATGAGCAGTTCTTC. This codes for CASSRSLAGDNEQFF. This chain links TRBV3-1 with TRBJ2-1; 11 bases align to TRBD2. V lost 4 bases, J lost 5 bases, and 4 bases stayed unmatched. This CDR3 contains 15 residues. Germline loops: CDR1 LGHDT, CDR2 YNNKEL (reference sequence).

This clonotype was found many times. This rearrangement joins TRBV20-1 to TRBJ2-7; TRBD2 agrees at 7 bases. This CDR3 contains 14 residues. V was clipped by 6 bases and J by 0 bases; unmatched bases: 8. Germline CDR1 DFQATT, CDR2 SNEGSKA (reference sequence). In DNA, the CDR3 is TGCAGTGCCAACGGGGGGTCGACCTCCTACGAGCAGTACTTC. Residues: CSANGGSTSYEQYF.

With regard to this clonotype: A much larger clone sits a single nucleotide away, making a read error possible. This chain uses TRBV7-8 with TRBJ2-5, with D tentatively TRBD2 (7 bases). The germline V gene encodes CDR1 SGHVS and CDR2 FQNEAQ. CDR3 size: 17 residues. The CDR3 DNA sequence: TGTGCCAGCAGCTTAGACCCGGTGCGGGGGCGAGGGGAGACCCAGCACTTC. Protein: CASSLDPVRGRGETQHF.

This chain joins TRBV19 and TRBJ1-5; no firm D call. V lost 7 bases to trimming and J lost 0 bases, with 7 bases between them. This CDR3 has 13 amino acids. Germline CDR1 reads LNHDA; CDR2 reads SQIVND (reference sequence). The CDR3 DNA reads TGTGCCAGTACCCTCTATAGCAATCAGCCCCAGCATTTT. Residues: CASTLYSNQPQHF.